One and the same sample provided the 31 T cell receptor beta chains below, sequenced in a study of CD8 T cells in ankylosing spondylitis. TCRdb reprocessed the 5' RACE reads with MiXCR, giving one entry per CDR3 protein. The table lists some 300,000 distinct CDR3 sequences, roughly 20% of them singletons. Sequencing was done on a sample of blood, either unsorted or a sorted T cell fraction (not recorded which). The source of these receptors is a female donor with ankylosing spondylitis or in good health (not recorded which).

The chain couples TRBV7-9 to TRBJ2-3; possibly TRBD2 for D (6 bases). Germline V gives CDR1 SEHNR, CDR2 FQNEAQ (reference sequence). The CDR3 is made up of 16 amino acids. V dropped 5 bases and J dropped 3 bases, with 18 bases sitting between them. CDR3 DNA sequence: TGTGCCAGCAGCCCCCCCCTAGCGACTAGTACAGATACGCAGTATTTT. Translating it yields CASSPPLATSTDTQYF.

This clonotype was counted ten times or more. In DNA, the CDR3 is TGTGCCAGCAGCTTAGTGCAGGATGGAAACACCATATATTTT. It is translated as CASSLVQDGNTIYF. The chain couples TRBV7-9 to TRBJ1-3; D is unresolved. V dropped 1 base and J dropped 3 bases, with 7 bases sitting between them. Germline V gene sequence: CDR1 SEHNR, CDR2 FQNEAQ (reference sequence). This CDR3 comprises 14 residues.

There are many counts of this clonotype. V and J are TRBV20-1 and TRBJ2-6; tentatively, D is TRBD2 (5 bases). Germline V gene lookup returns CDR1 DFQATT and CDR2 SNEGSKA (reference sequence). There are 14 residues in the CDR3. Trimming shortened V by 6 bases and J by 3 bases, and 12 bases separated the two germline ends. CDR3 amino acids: CSAPGVNGANVLTF. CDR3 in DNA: TGCAGTGCCCCCGGGGTAAATGGGGCCAACGTCCTGACTTTC.

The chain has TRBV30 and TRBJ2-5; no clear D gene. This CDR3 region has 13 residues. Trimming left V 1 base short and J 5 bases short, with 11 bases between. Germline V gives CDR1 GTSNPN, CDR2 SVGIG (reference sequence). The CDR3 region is CAWSEARSETQYF. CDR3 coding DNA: TGTGCCTGGAGTGAAGCTAGGAGTGAGACCCAGTACTTC.

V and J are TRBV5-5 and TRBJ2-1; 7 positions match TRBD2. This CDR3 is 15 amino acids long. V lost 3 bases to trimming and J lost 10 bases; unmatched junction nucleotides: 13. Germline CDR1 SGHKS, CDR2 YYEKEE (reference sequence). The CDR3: CASSSGRGEWYEQFF. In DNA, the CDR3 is TGTGCCAGCAGCTCCGGACGGGGGGAGTGGTACGAGCAGTTCTTC.

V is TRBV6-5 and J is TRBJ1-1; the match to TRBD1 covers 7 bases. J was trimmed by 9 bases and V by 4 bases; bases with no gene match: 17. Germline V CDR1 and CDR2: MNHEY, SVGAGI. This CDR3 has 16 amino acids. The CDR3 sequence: CASSSFGDRARGKAFF. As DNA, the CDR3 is TGTGCCAGCAGTTCCTTCGGAGACAGGGCGCGGGGTAAAGCTTTCTTT.

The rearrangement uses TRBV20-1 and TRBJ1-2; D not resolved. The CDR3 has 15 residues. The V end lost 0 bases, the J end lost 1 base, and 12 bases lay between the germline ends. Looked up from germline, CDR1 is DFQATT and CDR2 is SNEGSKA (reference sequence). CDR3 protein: CSARDRSRFNYGYTF. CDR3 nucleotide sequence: TGCAGTGCTAGAGATAGATCCAGGTTTAACTATGGCTACACCTTC.

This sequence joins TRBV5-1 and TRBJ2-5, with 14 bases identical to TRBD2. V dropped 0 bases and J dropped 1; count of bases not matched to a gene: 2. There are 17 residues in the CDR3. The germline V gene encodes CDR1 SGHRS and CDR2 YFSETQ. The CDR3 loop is CASSLGLAGGPQETQYF. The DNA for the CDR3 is TGCGCCAGCAGCTTGGGACTAGCGGGAGGGCCCCAAGAGACCCAGTACTTC.

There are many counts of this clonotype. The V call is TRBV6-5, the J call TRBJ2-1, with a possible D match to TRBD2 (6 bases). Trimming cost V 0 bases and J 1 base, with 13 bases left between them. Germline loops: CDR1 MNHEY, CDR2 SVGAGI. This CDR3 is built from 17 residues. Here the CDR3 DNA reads TGTGCCAGCAGTTACTCGAATCCGGGAGTGTCCTACAATGAGCAGTTCTTC. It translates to CASSYSNPGVSYNEQFF.

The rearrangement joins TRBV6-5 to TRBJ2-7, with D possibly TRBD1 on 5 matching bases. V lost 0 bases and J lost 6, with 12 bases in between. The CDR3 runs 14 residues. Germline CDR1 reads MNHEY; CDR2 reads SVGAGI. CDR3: CASSYSMQGAEQYF. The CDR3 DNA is TGTGCCAGCAGTTACTCGATGCAGGGTGCCGAGCAGTACTTC.

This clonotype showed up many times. CDR3 sequence reads: CASSLRQGAEAFF. The CDR3 nucleotides read TGTGCCAGCAGTTTAAGACAGGGGGCTGAAGCTTTCTTT. The rearrangement links TRBV12-3 or TRBV12-4 to TRBJ1-1; 9 bases match TRBD1. With V trimmed by 2 bases and J by 6 bases, 1 base remained unmatched. CDR3 length: 13 amino acids.

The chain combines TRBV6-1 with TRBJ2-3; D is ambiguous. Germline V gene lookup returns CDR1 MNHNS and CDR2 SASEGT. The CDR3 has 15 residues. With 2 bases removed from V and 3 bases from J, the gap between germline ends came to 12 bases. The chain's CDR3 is CASSEFKKTTDTQYF. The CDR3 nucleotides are TGTGCCAGCAGTGAATTTAAGAAGACGACAGATACGCAGTATTTT.

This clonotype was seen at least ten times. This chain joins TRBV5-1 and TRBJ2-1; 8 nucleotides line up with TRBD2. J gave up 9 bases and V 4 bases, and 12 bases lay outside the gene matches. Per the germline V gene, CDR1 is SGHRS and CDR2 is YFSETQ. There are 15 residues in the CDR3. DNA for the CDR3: TGCGCCAGCAGCAGGCCCACAGCGGGAGTGCTTGAGCAGTTCTTC. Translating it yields CASSRPTAGVLEQFF.

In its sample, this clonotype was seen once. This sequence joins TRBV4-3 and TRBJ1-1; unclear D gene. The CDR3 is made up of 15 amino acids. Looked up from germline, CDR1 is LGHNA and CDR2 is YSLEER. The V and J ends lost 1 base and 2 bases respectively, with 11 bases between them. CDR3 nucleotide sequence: TGCGCCAGCAGCCAAGGCCCGGGGAGTAACACTGAAGCTTTCTTT. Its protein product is CASSQGPGSNTEAFF.

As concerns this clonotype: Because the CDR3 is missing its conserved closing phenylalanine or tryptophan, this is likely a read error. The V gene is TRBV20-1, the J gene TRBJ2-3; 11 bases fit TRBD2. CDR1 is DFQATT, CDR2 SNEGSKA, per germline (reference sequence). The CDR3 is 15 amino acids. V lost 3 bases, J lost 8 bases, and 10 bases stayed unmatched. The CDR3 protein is CSARAPGTSGFTQYL. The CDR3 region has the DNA TGCAGTGCTAGGGCCCCCGGGACTAGCGGTTTTACGCAGTATTTA.

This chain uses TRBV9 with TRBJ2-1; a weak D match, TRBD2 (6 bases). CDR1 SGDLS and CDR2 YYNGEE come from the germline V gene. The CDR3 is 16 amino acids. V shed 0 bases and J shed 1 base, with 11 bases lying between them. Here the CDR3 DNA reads TGTGCCAGCAGCGTAGGGAGGGCCCTTTCCTACAATGAGCAGTTCTTC. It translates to CASSVGRALSYNEQFF.

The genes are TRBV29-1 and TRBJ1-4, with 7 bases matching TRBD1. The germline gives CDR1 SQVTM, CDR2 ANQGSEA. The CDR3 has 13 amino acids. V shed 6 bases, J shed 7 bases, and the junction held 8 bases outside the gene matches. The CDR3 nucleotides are TGCAGCGTAGCGACAGGGTTGAGTGAAAAACTGTTTTTT. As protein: CSVATGLSEKLFF. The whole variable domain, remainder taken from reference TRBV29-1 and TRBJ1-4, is SAVISQKPSRDICQRGTSLTIQCQVDSQVTMMFWYRQQPGQSLTLIATANQGSEATYESGFVIDKFPISRPNLTFSTLTVSNMSPEDSSIYLCSVATGLSEKLFFGSGTQLSVL.

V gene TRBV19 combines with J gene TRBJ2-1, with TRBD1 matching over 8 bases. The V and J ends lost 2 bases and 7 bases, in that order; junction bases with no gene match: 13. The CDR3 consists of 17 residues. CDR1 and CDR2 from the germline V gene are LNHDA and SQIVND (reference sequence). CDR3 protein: CASSISPGGRNSNEQFF. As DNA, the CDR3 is TGTGCCAGTAGTATAAGCCCAGGGGGCCGCAATAGTAATGAGCAGTTCTTC.

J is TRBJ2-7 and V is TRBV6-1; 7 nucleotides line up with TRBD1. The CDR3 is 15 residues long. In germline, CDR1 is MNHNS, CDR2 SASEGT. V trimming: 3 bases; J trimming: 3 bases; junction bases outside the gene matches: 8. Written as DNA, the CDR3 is TGTGCCAGCAGTGACGGACAGGCGGTGCTCTACGAGCAGTACTTC. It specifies CASSDGQAVLYEQYF.

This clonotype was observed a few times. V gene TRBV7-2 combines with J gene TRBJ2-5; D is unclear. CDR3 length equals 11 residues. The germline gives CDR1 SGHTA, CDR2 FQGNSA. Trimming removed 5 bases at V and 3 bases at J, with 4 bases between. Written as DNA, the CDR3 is TGTGCCAGCAGCCGAAAAGAGACCCAGTACTTC. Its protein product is CASSRKETQYF.

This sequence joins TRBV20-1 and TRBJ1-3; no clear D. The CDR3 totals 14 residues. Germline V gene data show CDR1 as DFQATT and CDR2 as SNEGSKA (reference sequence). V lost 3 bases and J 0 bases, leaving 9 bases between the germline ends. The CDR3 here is CSASPEGSGNTIYF. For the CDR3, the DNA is TGCAGTGCTAGCCCCGAAGGCTCTGGAAACACCATATATTTT.

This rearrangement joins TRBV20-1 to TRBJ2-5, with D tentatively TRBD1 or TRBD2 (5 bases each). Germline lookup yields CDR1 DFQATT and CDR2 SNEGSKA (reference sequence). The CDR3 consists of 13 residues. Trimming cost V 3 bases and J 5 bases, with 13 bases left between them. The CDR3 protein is CSARFTWGETQYF. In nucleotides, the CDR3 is TGCAGTGCTAGGTTCACTTGGGGGGAGACCCAGTACTTC.

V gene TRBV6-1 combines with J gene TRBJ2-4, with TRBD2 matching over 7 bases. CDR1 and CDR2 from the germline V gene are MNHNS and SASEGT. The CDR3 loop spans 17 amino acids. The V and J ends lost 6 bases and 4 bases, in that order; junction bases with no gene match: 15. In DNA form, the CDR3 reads TGTGCCAGCAGACCCCGCTCCCCGGCTAGCGGTAAAAACATTCAGTACTTC. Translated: CASRPRSPASGKNIQYF.

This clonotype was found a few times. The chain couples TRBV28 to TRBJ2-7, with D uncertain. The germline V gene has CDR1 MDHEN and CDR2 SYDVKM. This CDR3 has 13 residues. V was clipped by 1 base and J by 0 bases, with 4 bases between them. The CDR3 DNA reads TGTGCCAGCAGTTTATACCCCTCCTACGAGCAGTACTTC. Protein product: CASSLYPSYEQYF.

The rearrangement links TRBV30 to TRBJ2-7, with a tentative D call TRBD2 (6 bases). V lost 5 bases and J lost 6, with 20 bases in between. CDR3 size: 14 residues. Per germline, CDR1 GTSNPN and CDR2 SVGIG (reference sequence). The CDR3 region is CAWSPGPSGGEQYF. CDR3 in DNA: TGTGCCTGGTCTCCAGGACCCTCCGGGGGCGAGCAGTACTTC. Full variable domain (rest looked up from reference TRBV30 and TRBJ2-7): SQTIHQWPATLVQPVGSPLSLECTVEGTSNPNLYWYRQAAGRGLQLLFYSVGIGQISSEVPQNLSASRPQDRQFILSSKKLLLSDSGFYLCAWSPGPSGGEQYFGPGTRLTVT.

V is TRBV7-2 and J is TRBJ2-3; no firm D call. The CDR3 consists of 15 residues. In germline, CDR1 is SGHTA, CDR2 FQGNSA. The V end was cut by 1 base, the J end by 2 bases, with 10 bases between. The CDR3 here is CASSLGGRHTDTQYF. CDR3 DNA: TGTGCCAGCAGCTTAGGAGGACGGCACACAGATACGCAGTATTTT.

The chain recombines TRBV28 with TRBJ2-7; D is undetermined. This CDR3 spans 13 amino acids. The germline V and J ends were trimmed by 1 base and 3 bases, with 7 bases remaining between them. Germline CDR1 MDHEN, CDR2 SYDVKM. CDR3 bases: TGTGCCAGCAGTTTATCCCGGCGCTACGAGCAGTACTTC. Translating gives CASSLSRRYEQYF.

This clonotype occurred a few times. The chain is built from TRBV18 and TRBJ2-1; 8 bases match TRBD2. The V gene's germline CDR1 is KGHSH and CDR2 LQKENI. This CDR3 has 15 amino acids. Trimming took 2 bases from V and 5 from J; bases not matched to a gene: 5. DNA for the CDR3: TGTGCCAGCTCACCAGAACTAGCGGCAAACAATGAGCAGTTCTTC. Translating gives CASSPELAANNEQFF.

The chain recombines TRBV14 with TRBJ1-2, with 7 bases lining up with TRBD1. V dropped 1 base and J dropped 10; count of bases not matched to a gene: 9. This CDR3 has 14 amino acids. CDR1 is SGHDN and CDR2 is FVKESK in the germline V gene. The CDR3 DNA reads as TGTGCCAGCAGCCAAGTCACCGGGACAGCATCCTACACCTTC. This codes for CASSQVTGTASYTF.

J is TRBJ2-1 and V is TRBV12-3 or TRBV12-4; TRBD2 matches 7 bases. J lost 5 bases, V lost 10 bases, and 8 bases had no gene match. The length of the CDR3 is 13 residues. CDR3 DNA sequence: TGTGCCACCCAGCGGGACGCCGACAATGAGCAGTTCTTC. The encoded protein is CATQRDADNEQFF.

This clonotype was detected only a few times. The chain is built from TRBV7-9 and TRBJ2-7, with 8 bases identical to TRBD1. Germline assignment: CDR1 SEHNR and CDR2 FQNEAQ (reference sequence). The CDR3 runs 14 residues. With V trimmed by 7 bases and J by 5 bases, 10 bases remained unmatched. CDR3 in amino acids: CASTSRTGINEQYF. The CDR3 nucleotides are TGTGCCAGCACCTCACGGACAGGGATAAACGAGCAGTACTTC.